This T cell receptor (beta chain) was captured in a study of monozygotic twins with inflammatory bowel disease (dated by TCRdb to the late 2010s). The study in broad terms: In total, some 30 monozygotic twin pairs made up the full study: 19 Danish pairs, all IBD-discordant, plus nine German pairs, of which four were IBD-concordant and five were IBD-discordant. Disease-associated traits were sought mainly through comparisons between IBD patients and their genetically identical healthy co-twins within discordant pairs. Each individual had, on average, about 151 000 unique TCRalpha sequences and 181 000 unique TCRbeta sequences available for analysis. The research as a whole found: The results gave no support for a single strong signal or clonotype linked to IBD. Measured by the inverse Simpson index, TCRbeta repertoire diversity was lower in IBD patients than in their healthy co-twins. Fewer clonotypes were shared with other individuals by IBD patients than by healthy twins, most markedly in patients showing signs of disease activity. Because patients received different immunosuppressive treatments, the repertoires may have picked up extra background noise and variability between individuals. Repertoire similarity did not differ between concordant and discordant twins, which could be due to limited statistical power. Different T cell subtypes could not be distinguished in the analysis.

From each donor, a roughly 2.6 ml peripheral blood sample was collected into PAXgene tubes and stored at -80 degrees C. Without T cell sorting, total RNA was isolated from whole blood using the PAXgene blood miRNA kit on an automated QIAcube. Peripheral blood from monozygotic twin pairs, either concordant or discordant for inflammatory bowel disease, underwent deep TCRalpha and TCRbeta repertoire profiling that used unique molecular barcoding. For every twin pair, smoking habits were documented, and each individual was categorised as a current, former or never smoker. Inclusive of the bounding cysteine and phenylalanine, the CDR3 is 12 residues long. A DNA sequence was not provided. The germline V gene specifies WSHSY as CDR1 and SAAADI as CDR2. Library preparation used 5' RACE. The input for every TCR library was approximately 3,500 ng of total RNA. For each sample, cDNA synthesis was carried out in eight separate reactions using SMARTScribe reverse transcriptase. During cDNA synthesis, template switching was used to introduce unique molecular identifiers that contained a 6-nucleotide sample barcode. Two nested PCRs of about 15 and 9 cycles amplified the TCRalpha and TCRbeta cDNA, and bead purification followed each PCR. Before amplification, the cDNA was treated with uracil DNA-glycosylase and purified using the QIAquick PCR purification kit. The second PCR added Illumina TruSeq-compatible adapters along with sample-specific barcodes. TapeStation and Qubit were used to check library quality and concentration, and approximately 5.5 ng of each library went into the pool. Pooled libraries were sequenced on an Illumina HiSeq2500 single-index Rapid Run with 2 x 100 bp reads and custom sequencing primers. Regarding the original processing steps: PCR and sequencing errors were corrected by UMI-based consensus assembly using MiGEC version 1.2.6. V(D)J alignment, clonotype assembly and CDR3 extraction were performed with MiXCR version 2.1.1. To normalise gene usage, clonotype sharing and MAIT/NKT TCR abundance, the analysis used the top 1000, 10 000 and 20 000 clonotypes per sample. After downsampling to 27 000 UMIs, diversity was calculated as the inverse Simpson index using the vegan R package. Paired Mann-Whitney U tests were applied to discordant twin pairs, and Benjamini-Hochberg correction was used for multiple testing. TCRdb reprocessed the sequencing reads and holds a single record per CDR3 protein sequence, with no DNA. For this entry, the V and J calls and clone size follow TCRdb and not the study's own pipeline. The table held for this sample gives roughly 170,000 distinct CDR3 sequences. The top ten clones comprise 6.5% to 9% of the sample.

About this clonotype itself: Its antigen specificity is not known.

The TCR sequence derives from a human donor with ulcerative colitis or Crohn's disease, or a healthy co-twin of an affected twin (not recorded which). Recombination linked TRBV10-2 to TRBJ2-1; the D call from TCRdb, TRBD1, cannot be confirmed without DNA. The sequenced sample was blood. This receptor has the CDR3 CASGGRYNEQFF.